The present TCR beta chain was sequenced within a study of Graves' ophthalmopathy and Graves' hyperthyroidism. Germline V gives CDR1 PRHDT, CDR2 FYEKMQ (reference sequence). The CDR3 spans 15 residues. V lost 3 bases and J lost 5; bases outside the gene matches: 7. This clonotype came up a few times. RNA transcripts provided the template for amplifying TCR beta CDR3 regions. RT-PCR with HTBI primers came first, then second-round multiplex PCR. TCRdb reprocessed the multiplex PCR reads with MiXCR, giving one entry per CDR3 protein. This sample has about 14,000 distinct CDR3 sequences, with roughly 50% found just once.

The gene calls are TRBV13 and TRBJ1-2, with 9 bases aligning to TRBD1. This receptor was identified in a woman aged 25-40 years with Graves' ophthalmopathy. Sequencing input: peripheral blood. Here the CDR3 reads CASSLLRGTGYGYTF. The CDR3 DNA follows: TGTGCCAGCAGCTTGCTCCGCGGGACAGGGTATGGCTACACCTTC.